This entry lists 27 T cell receptor beta chains sequenced from one sample in a study of PD-L1 blockade in urothelial cancer. Repertoires were generated with immunoSEQ multiplex PCR, while TCRdb's copy carries only in-frame clones and drops some. The repertoire holds roughly 26,000 clones, with roughly nine tenths as singletons. The starting material was PBMCs, obtained around atezolizumab (anti-PD-L1) treatment. These TCRs come from a man aged 45-60 years with urothelial cancer.

This sequence joins TRBV6-5 and TRBJ2-3; 7 bases fit TRBD2. V gave up 0 bases and J gave up 1 base; unmatched junction bases: 4. The CDR3 runs to 16 residues. Germline-derived CDR1 and CDR2 are MNHEY and SVGAGI. The CDR3 DNA reads as TGTGCCAGCAGTTACTCGACCCGGGGGGGCACAGATACGCAGTATTTT. It codes for CASSYSTRGGTDTQYF.

The chain employs TRBV12-5 and TRBJ2-4; 7 nucleotides match TRBD1. Germline CDR1 reads LGHNT; CDR2 reads FRNRAP. This CDR3 has 15 residues. J lost 8 bases, V lost 0 bases, and 7 bases had no gene match. The CDR3 here is CASGLVQGSRDIQYF. The CDR3 DNA sequence: TGTGCTAGTGGTTTGGTACAGGGGAGTCGGGACATTCAGTACTTC.

The chain links TRBV18 to TRBJ1-5, with unresolved D. Per germline, CDR1 KGHSH and CDR2 LQKENI. CDR3 size: 14 residues. Trimming stripped 4 bases from V and 9 bases from J, with 16 bases between. Here the CDR3 reads CASSLQDGRAPQHF. DNA for the CDR3: TGTGCCAGCTCACTTCAAGACGGGAGGGCGCCCCAGCATTTT.

The chain uses TRBV5-1 and TRBJ2-1; 10 bases line up with TRBD2. Trimming removed 4 bases from V and 4 bases from J; junction bases left unmatched: 8. The germline gives CDR1 SGHRS, CDR2 YFSETQ. The CDR3 consists of 16 residues. This CDR3 is CASSRDLAGDYNEQFF. In DNA, the CDR3 is TGCGCCAGCAGCCGGGACCTAGCGGGAGATTACAATGAGCAGTTCTTC.

The J gene is TRBJ2-1, the V gene TRBV5-1; maybe TRBD2 (6 bases). CDR1 is SGHRS and CDR2 is YFSETQ in the germline V gene. The CDR3 runs to 13 residues. The germline V and J ends were trimmed by 4 bases and 9 bases, with 14 bases remaining between them. CDR3 amino acids: CASSPGGSGEQFF. The DNA of the CDR3 is TGCGCCAGCAGCCCCGGGGGATCGGGTGAGCAGTTCTTC.

The V call is TRBV11-2, the J call TRBJ2-3, with D perhaps TRBD1 (5 bases). The germline V gene has CDR1 SGHAT and CDR2 FQNNGV. The V end lost 0 bases, the J end lost 14 bases, and 15 bases lay between the germline ends. CDR3 size: 13 residues. DNA for the CDR3: TGTGCCAGCAGCTTAGATCTGTCAAGGGGCGTGTATTTT. Protein: CASSLDLSRGVYF.

The gene calls are TRBV27 and TRBJ2-7; maybe TRBD2 (7 bases). V was shortened by 0 bases and J by 4 bases, with 13 bases between the two germline ends. The germline V gene encodes CDR1 MNHEY and CDR2 SMNVEV (reference sequence). This CDR3 has 15 residues. The DNA of the CDR3 is TGTGCCAGCAGTTTATCCAGGGGAGGGAAGTACGAGCAGTACTTC. Translating it yields CASSLSRGGKYEQYF.

The rearrangement joins TRBV5-1 to TRBJ2-2; 7 bases align to TRBD2. Germline V lookup: CDR1 SGHRS, CDR2 YFSETQ. CDR3 length: 15 amino acids. The V and J ends lost 6 bases and 4 bases, in that order; junction bases with no gene match: 9. The CDR3 DNA sequence: TGCGCCAGCATACCCGGGGAGGGGTCCACCGGGGAGCTGTTTTTT. Its protein is CASIPGEGSTGELFF.

The V and J genes are TRBV30 and TRBJ2-7; D uncertain. This CDR3 has 16 amino acids. Germline CDR1 is GTSNPN and CDR2 is SVGIG (reference sequence). The V end was cut by 3 bases, the J end by 0 bases, with 18 bases between. This chain's CDR3 is CAWRVESTLFSYEQYF. The CDR3 DNA reads TGTGCCTGGAGGGTGGAGAGTACCCTATTCTCCTACGAGCAGTACTTC.

This chain joins TRBV7-6 and TRBJ2-7, with D maybe TRBD2 (6 bases). The CDR3 is 14 residues long. From germline, CDR1 is SGHVS and CDR2 FNYEAQ. Trimming cost V 5 bases and J 3 bases, with 14 bases left between them. The CDR3 nucleotides read TGTGCCAGCAGCGCTACGGTCGGGAGCTACGAGCAGTACTTC. Its protein is CASSATVGSYEQYF.

The rearrangement links TRBV4-1 to TRBJ2-3, with a possible D match to TRBD1 (6 bases). This CDR3 is 16 amino acids long. V was clipped by 3 bases and J by 0 bases, with 13 bases between them. Per germline, CDR1 MGHRA and CDR2 YSYEKL. CDR3 nucleotide sequence: TGCGCCAGCAGCCACTACAGGGATCCTAGCACAGATACGCAGTATTTT. This gives the protein CASSHYRDPSTDTQYF.

The chain combines TRBV30 with TRBJ2-5, with TRBD1 matching over 7 bases. V dropped 0 bases and J dropped 3; count of bases not matched to a gene: 7. This CDR3 has 15 residues. The germline V gene has CDR1 GTSNPN and CDR2 SVGIG (reference sequence). The CDR3 nucleotides are TGTGCCTGGAGTGTACTTGGGACAGCCGAAGAGACCCAGTACTTC. Its translation: CAWSVLGTAEETQYF.

The V call is TRBV5-1, the J call TRBJ2-1, with 13 bases that match TRBD2. J was trimmed by 7 bases and V by 4 bases; bases with no gene match: 5. The CDR3 spans 15 residues. In germline, CDR1 is SGHRS, CDR2 YFSETQ. In DNA, the CDR3 is TGCGCCAGCAGCGCCACTAGCGGGGGGGGGAATGAGCAGTTCTTC. Residues: CASSATSGGGNEQFF.

The chain combines TRBV9 with TRBJ2-1, with 7 positions matching TRBD2. The CDR3 length is 15 residues. The V segment lost 0 bases and the J segment 4 bases; nucleotides outside the gene matches: 4. In germline, CDR1 is SGDLS, CDR2 YYNGEE. CDR3 nucleotide sequence: TGTGCCAGCAGCGTAGCTAGCGGAGAATACAATGAGCAGTTCTTC. This codes for CASSVASGEYNEQFF.

The chain carries TRBV27 and TRBJ2-3; TRBD1 might be the D (5 bases). Germline V gene sequence: CDR1 MNHEY, CDR2 SMNVEV (reference sequence). V was cut by 7 bases and J by 3 bases, with 14 bases left in between. This CDR3 contains 14 residues. CDR3 sequence (DNA): TGTGCCAGCAATCCTCAGGGCTATACAGATACGCAGTATTTT. This sequence encodes CASNPQGYTDTQYF.

The chain employs TRBV5-6 and TRBJ2-1, with 14 bases matching TRBD2. The V segment lost 2 bases and the J segment 3 bases; nucleotides outside the gene matches: 4. CDR1 and CDR2 (germline): SGHDT, YYEEEE. There are 17 residues in the CDR3. The DNA of the CDR3 is TGTGCCAGCAGCTTCGGGACTAGCGGGGGCGACTACAATGAGCAGTTCTTC. The encoded protein is CASSFGTSGGDYNEQFF.

The genes are TRBV10-2 and TRBJ1-4; 11 bases fit TRBD1. The CDR3 runs 17 residues. The J segment lost 0 bases and the V segment lost 8 bases, leaving 8 bases of the junction unmatched. Germline V gene lookup returns CDR1 WSHSY and CDR2 SAAADI. The CDR3, as DNA: TGCGCCAGCTCCGGACAGGGGGCGTCCCCAACTAATGAAAAACTGTTTTTT. Translating it yields CASSGQGASPTNEKLFF.

This chain connects TRBV5-1 to TRBJ2-1; TRBD2 matches 8 bases. The CDR3 is 20 amino acids. Germline CDR1 and CDR2: SGHRS and YFSETQ. With 5 bases clipped from V and 0 bases from J, the junction kept 19 bases outside the gene matches. The CDR3 sequence is CASRPRTGLAGFGSYNEQFF. CDR3 nucleotides: TGCGCCAGCAGACCACGGACTGGGCTAGCGGGTTTCGGCTCCTACAATGAGCAGTTCTTC.

This chain connects TRBV10-2 to TRBJ2-5; 8 nucleotides agree with TRBD2. The CDR3 is made up of 15 amino acids. V gave up 10 bases and J gave up 3 bases; unmatched junction bases: 13. Germline CDR1 is WSHSY and CDR2 is SAAADI. The DNA for the CDR3 is TGCGCCACTTCAAGGGTGGCGGGAGGAGAAGAGACCCAGTACTTC. Its translation is CATSRVAGGEETQYF.

The rearrangement joins TRBV28 to TRBJ2-5, with a tentative D call TRBD2 (6 bases). V was shortened by 7 bases and J by 5 bases, with 11 bases between the two germline ends. The CDR3 runs 12 residues. Germline V gene sequence: CDR1 MDHEN, CDR2 SYDVKM. CDR3 loop: CASKASEETQYF. DNA of the CDR3: TGTGCCAGCAAGGCTAGCGAGGAGACCCAGTACTTC.

This rearrangement joins TRBV5-8 to TRBJ1-6; D is ambiguous. Trimming pared 1 base from V and 10 bases from J, leaving 3 bases between. This CDR3 region has 11 residues. Germline V lookup: CDR1 SGHTS, CDR2 YDEGEE. The CDR3 DNA sequence: TGTGCCAGCAGCTTGCTGTCACCCCTCCACTTT. Its translation is CASSLLSPLHF.

This clone has a single count. The chain combines TRBV5-8 with TRBJ1-2; D uncertain. The V end lost 6 bases, the J end lost 2 bases, and 11 bases lay between the germline ends. The CDR3 is 13 residues long. Germline values: CDR1 SGHTS, CDR2 YDEGEE. The CDR3 DNA sequence: TGTGCCAGCACCTGGGCTCACAACTATGGCTACACCTTC. It yields the protein CASTWAHNYGYTF.

CDR3 region: CASTTAGGLYNEQFF. The CDR3 DNA follows: TGTGCCAGCACCACGGCAGGGGGCCTCTACAATGAGCAGTTCTTC. The chain has TRBV28 and TRBJ2-1; TRBD1 matches 8 bases. J lost 3 bases, V lost 7 bases, and 8 bases had no gene match. Germline CDR1 and CDR2: MDHEN and SYDVKM. The CDR3 runs 15 residues.

The chain employs TRBV13 and TRBJ2-5, with 9 bases aligning to TRBD2. V lost 4 bases and J lost 3; bases outside the gene matches: 6. The V gene's germline CDR1 is PRHDT and CDR2 FYEKMQ (reference sequence). CDR3 length equals 15 residues. The CDR3 DNA follows: TGTGCCAGCAGCTACCGGGCGGGGGGGAAAGAGACCCAGTACTTC. Translating gives CASSYRAGGKETQYF.

J is TRBJ1-1 and V is TRBV15; maybe TRBD1 (6 bases). V shed 2 bases and J shed 8 bases, with 15 bases lying between them. The CDR3 extends over 14 amino acids. From germline, CDR1 is LNHNV and CDR2 YYDKDF (reference sequence). CDR3 residues: CATSRNREGGEAFF. Written as DNA, the CDR3 is TGTGCCACCAGCAGAAACAGGGAGGGTGGGGAAGCTTTCTTT.

The gene calls are TRBV11-3 and TRBJ2-2; TRBD2 might be the D (6 bases). The V end was cut by 4 bases, the J end by 4 bases, with 16 bases between. CDR3 length equals 16 residues. Germline V gene data show CDR1 as SGHNT and CDR2 as YENEEA. The CDR3 coding sequence is TGTGCCAGCAGCTCTACGGGACTCTCGGGCACCGGGGAGCTGTTTTTT. Encoded protein: CASSSTGLSGTGELFF.

This chain uses TRBV19 with TRBJ2-7, with D possibly TRBD1 on 5 matching bases. Germline CDR1 LNHDA, CDR2 SQIVND (reference sequence). V gave up 3 bases and J gave up 4 bases, with 16 bases separating them. The CDR3 is 15 residues long. This CDR3 reads CASSMNPGPPYEQYF. CDR3 nucleotide sequence: TGTGCCAGTAGTATGAACCCAGGGCCGCCTTACGAGCAGTACTTC.